At least ten counts were recorded for the clone carrying this TCR beta chain. Its antigen remains unknown. From RNA transcripts, TCR beta CDR3 regions were amplified. When the TCR CDR3 underwent first-round RT-PCR, the HTBI primer set was used. TCRdb passed the multiplex PCR reads through MiXCR, listing each CDR3 protein once. The table shows fewer than 900,000 distinct CDR3 sequences, with about 17% occurring only once. This sample was taken from a study of T cells in Graves' hyperthyroidism and ophthalmopathy. The V end was cut by 5 bases, the J end by 5 bases, with 9 bases between. CDR1 and CDR2 from the germline V gene are GTSNPN and SVGIG (reference sequence). This CDR3 has 11 residues. Study-wide points: Among thyroid clonotypes expanded above 0.001, most also appeared in blood.

The study enrolled patients aged 18 to 65 with newly diagnosed hyperthyroidism of under 2 months' duration. The TCR originated in a woman in her forties or fifties with Graves' hyperthyroidism that later progressed to Graves' ophthalmopathy. The V call is TRBV30, the J call TRBJ1-2; no firm D call. The sequenced material came from blood. The CDR3 spells CAWALTYGYTF. CDR3 bases: TGTGCCTGGGCTTTAACTTATGGCTACACCTTC.